This T cell receptor (beta chain) was retrieved from a study of beta chain features in type 1 diabetes. Every single donor gave one heparinised blood draw, and these averaged roughly 100 mL. Overall study findings and caveats: Compared with healthy donors, patients appeared to share more similar naive, central memory and regulatory TCRB repertoires.

This CDR3 has 16 residues. The germline V gene has CDR1 MGHDK and CDR2 SYGVNS. V lost 3 bases and J lost 4, with 18 bases in between. This clone showed up just a few times. Its antigen remains unknown. Isolated RNA was reverse transcribed in full, so expressed TCRB transcripts were sequenced. Assay: immunoSEQ multiplex PCR; the TCRdb copy retains only in-frame clones and omits some. The sample holds under 450,000 clones, approximately 13% seen once. The sample comprised naive CD4+ T cells from blood. The TCR sequence derives from a man aged 30 to 39 in good health. The J gene is TRBJ2-5, the V gene TRBV25-1; possible D gene TRBD2, 7 bases. The DNA for the CDR3 is TGTGCCAGCAGTGAGGGTAGGGGGGGAAGAGGAGAGACCCAGTACTTC. Translating it yields CASSEGRGGRGETQYF.